This T cell receptor (beta chain) was obtained from a study of CD8 T cells in Susac syndrome. Study-level findings and limits: The study acknowledged a relatively small number of individuals in its TCR sequencing and HLA analysis.

The CDR3 spans 11 residues. Germline CDR1 and CDR2: SQVTM and ANQGSEA. Deletions cut 4 bases from V and 4 bases from J, with 7 bases between. A quantity of about 0.5 to 1 ug RNA underwent reverse transcription using random hexamers. MiXCR was run by TCRdb on the immunoSEQ multiplex PCR reads, yielding one entry per CDR3 protein. The table shows more than 150,000 distinct CDR3 sequences, with approximately 94% occurring only once. On this clonotype itself: Its antigen is unidentified.

The chain recombines TRBV29-1 with TRBJ1-1; D uncertain. The sample comprised CD4+ T cells from PBMCs. This receptor was taken from a human donor with Susac syndrome. CDR3 sequence (DNA): TGCAGCGTTGTGGCAGGCACTGAAGCTTTCTTT. Amino acids: CSVVAGTEAFF.